Shown below are 13 T cell receptor beta chains from a single sample sequenced in a study of neoadjuvant anti-PD-1 for oral cavity cancer. Some clones are missing from TCRdb's copy, which holds only in-frame ones; the method was immunoSEQ multiplex PCR. The data contain fewer than 15,000 clones, around 74% of them singletons. The time point was: after neoadjuvant nivolumab, at surgical resection. The material was PBMCs, obtained after nivolumab (anti-PD-1) treatment. Receptors were obtained from a person aged 35-79 years with oral cavity squamous cell carcinoma.

J is TRBJ2-2 and V is TRBV27, with D perhaps TRBD2 (5 bases). Germline CDR1 MNHEY, CDR2 SMNVEV (reference sequence). V lost 6 bases and J 4 bases, leaving 12 bases between the germline ends. The CDR3 length is 14 residues. The CDR3 loop reads CASSQRTVTGELFF. In DNA form, the CDR3 reads TGTGCCAGCAGCCAGCGGACGGTCACCGGGGAGCTGTTTTTT.

The chain joins TRBV2 to TRBJ2-5; D may be TRBD2 (6 bases). Germline V gene sequence: CDR1 SNHLY, CDR2 FYNNEI. Trimming removed 5 bases from V and 4 bases from J, with 17 bases in between. The CDR3 sequence is 15 residues long. The CDR3: CASSPVAVLGETQYF. The CDR3 coding sequence is TGTGCCAGCAGTCCGGTAGCGGTGCTGGGAGAGACCCAGTACTTC.

The rearrangement joins TRBV18 to TRBJ1-5; tentatively, D is TRBD1 (5 bases). Deletions cut 6 bases from V and 3 bases from J, with 15 bases between. This CDR3 has 15 amino acids. Germline V gives CDR1 KGHSH, CDR2 LQKENI. Here the CDR3 DNA reads TGTGCCAGCTCGGAGACTAAGGGGATCAATCAGCCCCAGCATTTT. Translating gives CASSETKGINQPQHF.

This clone was picked up one time. The rearrangement joins TRBV2 to TRBJ2-3; 9 nucleotides agree with TRBD2. V lost 7 bases to trimming and J lost 1 base; unmatched junction nucleotides: 6. CDR1 is SNHLY and CDR2 is FYNNEI in the germline V gene. The CDR3 covers 15 residues. The CDR3 loop is CASTSGLARTDTQYF. In nucleotides, the CDR3 is TGTGCCAGCACCTCGGGACTAGCCCGCACAGATACGCAGTATTTT. The whole variable domain, filled in from reference TRBV2 and TRBJ2-3, reads EPEVTQTPSHQVTQMGQEVILRCVPISNHLYFYWYRQILGQKVEFLVSFYNNEISEKSEIFDDQFSVERPDGSNFTLKIRSTKLEDSAMYFCASTSGLARTDTQYFGPGTRLTVL.

This rearrangement joins TRBV5-1 to TRBJ1-2; no definite D call. Trimming stripped 5 bases from V and 2 bases from J, with 7 bases between. The CDR3 is 12 residues long. The germline gives CDR1 SGHRS, CDR2 YFSETQ. The CDR3 DNA reads TGCGCCAGCAGTCGGTCCAACTATGGCTACACCTTC. Translation: CASSRSNYGYTF.

V and J are TRBV29-1 and TRBJ2-1; D not resolved. The CDR3 extends over 12 amino acids. V lost 0 bases and J lost 6, with 6 bases in between. CDR1 and CDR2 (germline): SQVTM, ANQGSEA. The CDR3 protein is CSVEDQTNEQFF. The CDR3 DNA reads as TGCAGCGTTGAAGATCAGACCAATGAGCAGTTCTTC.

Only a few counts were recorded for this clone. The chain joins TRBV7-9 to TRBJ1-4; 9 bases fit TRBD1. Losses at the gene ends were 5 bases for V and 6 bases for J; bases not matched to a gene: 7. The germline CDR1 and CDR2 sequences are SEHNR and FQNEAQ (reference sequence). This CDR3 spans 15 amino acids. The CDR3 here is CASSQNRGLYEKLFF. The CDR3 DNA reads as TGTGCCAGCAGCCAAAACAGGGGGCTTTATGAAAAACTGTTTTTT.

The chain joins TRBV5-1 to TRBJ2-1, with no clear D. V gave up 0 bases and J gave up 2 bases, with 9 bases separating them. The CDR3 has 15 residues. Germline V gene data show CDR1 as SGHRS and CDR2 as YFSETQ. The CDR3 loop reads CASSLVRSAYNEQFF. CDR3 nucleotides: TGCGCCAGCAGCTTGGTCAGATCGGCCTACAATGAGCAGTTCTTC.

The chain recombines TRBV19 with TRBJ1-5; D is unclear. V was trimmed by 7 bases and J by 7 bases, leaving 14 bases between them. Germline V CDR1 and CDR2: LNHDA, SQIVND (reference sequence). The CDR3 length is 13 residues. CDR3 loop: CASIGGSGQPQHF. CDR3 bases: TGTGCCAGTATTGGAGGATCGGGGCAGCCCCAGCATTTT. The variable domain in full, with the rest retrieved from reference TRBV19 and TRBJ1-5, is DGGITQSPKYLFRKEGQNVTLSCEQNLNHDAMYWYRQDPGQGLRLIYYSQIVNDFQKGDIAEGYSVSREKKESFPLTVTSAQKNPTAFYLCASIGGSGQPQHFGDGTRLSIL.

The chain uses TRBV28 and TRBJ2-5; D assignment may be TRBD1 or TRBD2 (5 bases each). The CDR3 sequence is 16 residues long. Germline V lookup: CDR1 MDHEN, CDR2 SYDVKM. Trimming pared 5 bases from V and 2 bases from J, leaving 18 bases between. The CDR3 DNA sequence: TGTGCCAGCAGTGGGAGAGGACACGAATTACAAGAGACCCAGTACTTC. It yields the protein CASSGRGHELQETQYF. Full variable domain (rest looked up from reference TRBV28 and TRBJ2-5): DVKVTQSSRYLVKRTGEKVFLECVQDMDHENMFWYRQDPGLGLRLIYFSYDVKMKEKGDIPEGYSVSREKKERFSLILESASTNQTSMYLCASSGRGHELQETQYFGPGTRLLVL.

V usage is TRBV4-1 and J usage is TRBJ1-3; 7 nucleotides agree with TRBD1. This CDR3 is built from 17 residues. Germline values: CDR1 MGHRA, CDR2 YSYEKL. V was clipped by 1 base and J by 1 base; unmatched bases: 7. The CDR3 DNA reads TGCGCCAGCAGCCAAGGACAGGGACAGATATCTGGAAACACCATATATTTT. It specifies CASSQGQGQISGNTIYF.

The chain joins TRBV28 to TRBJ1-5, with 7 nucleotides matching TRBD1. Per the germline V gene, CDR1 is MDHEN and CDR2 is SYDVKM. Trimming removed 8 bases from V and 0 bases from J; junction bases left unmatched: 4. The length of the CDR3 is 14 residues. CDR3 in amino acids: CASRQGYSNQPQHF. CDR3 DNA: TGTGCCAGCCGACAGGGTTATAGCAATCAGCCCCAGCATTTT.

This clone was counted once. The genes are TRBV7-3 and TRBJ2-1; possible D gene TRBD2, 6 bases. V gave up 9 bases and J gave up 6 bases, with 12 bases separating them. CDR3 length: 12 amino acids. CDR1 SGHTA and CDR2 FQGTGA come from the germline V gene. The CDR3 here is CASGGGPNEQFF. The CDR3 DNA is TGTGCCAGTGGGGGAGGCCCCAATGAGCAGTTCTTC.